This TCR beta chain was found in a study of cytomegalovirus exposure and HLA in healthy donors. Both 60 Vbeta primers and 13 Jbeta primers went into the PCR. Data came from immunoSEQ multiplex PCR; TCRdb stores just in-frame clones and leaves some out. The sample has tens of thousands of clones. In regard to this clone: Its antigen is still unknown.

Everyone who donated was a healthy bone marrow donor. Findings and caveats of the study: A later analysis reportedly identified an Asian-associated ancestry cluster as carrying fewer N-insertions than the 666-donor mean.

The ends lost 1 base at V and 3 bases at J; junction bases unmatched: 8. The V gene's germline CDR1 is KGHSH and CDR2 LQKENI. CDR3 length equals 19 residues. The chain links TRBV18 to TRBJ2-1; TRBD2 matches at 14 bases. The sequence derives from a female donor in good health and CMV-seronegative. The sequencing sample was made of PBMCs. CDR3 protein: CASSPQGLAGEKNYNEQFF. DNA for the CDR3: TGTGCCAGCTCACCACAGGGACTAGCGGGGGAGAAGAACTACAATGAGCAGTTCTTC.